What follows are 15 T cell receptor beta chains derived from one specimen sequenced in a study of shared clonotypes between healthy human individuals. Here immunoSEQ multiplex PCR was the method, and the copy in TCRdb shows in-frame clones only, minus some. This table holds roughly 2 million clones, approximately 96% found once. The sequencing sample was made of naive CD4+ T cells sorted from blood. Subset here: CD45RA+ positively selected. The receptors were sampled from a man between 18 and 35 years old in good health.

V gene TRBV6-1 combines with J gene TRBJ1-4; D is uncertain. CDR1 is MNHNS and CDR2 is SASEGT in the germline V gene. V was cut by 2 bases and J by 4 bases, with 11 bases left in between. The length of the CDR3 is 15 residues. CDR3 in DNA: TGTGCCAGCAGTGAATCGGTCGGGTTTAATGAAAAACTGTTTTTT. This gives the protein CASSESVGFNEKLFF.

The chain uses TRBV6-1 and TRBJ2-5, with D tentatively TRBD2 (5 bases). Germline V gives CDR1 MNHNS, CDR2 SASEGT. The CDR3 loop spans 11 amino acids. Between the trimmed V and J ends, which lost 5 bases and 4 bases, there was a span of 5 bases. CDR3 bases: TGTGCCAGCAGTCGGGGAGAGACCCAGTACTTC. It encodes CASSRGETQYF.

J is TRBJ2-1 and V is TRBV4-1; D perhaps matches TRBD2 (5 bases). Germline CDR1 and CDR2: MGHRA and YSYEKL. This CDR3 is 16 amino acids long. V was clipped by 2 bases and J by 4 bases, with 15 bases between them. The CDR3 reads CASSQRALGSYNEQFF. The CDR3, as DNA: TGCGCCAGCAGCCAACGAGCTTTGGGGAGTTACAATGAGCAGTTCTTC.

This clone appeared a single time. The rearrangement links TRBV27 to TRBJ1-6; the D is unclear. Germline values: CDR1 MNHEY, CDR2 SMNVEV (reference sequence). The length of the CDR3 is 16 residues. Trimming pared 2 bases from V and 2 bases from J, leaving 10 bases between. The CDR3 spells CASSLNFNAYNSPLHF. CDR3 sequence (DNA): TGTGCCAGCAGTTTAAACTTCAACGCCTATAATTCACCCCTCCACTTT.

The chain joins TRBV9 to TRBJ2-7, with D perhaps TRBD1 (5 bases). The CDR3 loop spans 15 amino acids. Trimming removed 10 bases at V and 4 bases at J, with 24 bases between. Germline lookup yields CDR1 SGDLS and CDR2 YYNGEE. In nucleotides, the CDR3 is TGTGCCGACTGCCCCCTGCAGTACAGGTTGTACGAGCAGTACTTC. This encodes CADCPLQYRLYEQYF.

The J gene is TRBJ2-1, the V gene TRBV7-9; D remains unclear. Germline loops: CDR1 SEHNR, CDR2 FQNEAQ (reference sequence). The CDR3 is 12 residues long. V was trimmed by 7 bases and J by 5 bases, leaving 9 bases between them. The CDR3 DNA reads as TGTGCCAGCAATAGGGAACACAATGAGCAGTTCTTC. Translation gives CASNREHNEQFF.

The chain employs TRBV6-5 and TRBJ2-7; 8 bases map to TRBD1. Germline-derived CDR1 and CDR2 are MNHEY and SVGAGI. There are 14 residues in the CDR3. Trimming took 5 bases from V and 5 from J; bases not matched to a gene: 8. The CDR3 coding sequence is TGTGCCAGCAGTCCAGGGGGCGCGAGCCACGAGCAGTACTTC. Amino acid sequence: CASSPGGASHEQYF.

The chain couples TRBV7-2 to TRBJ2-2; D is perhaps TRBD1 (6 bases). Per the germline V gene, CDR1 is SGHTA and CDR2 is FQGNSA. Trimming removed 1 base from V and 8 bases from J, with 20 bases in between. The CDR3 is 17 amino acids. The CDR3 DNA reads TGTGCCAGCAGCTTAGGTGGCCTCGGCAGGGGCGGAGGGGAGCTGTTTTTT. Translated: CASSLGGLGRGGGELFF.

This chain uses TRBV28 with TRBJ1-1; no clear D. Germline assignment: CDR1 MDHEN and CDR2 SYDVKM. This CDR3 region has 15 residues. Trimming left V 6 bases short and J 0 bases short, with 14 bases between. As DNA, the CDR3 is TGTGCCAGCAGGCCCCACGAGGGATTGAACACTGAAGCTTTCTTT. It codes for CASRPHEGLNTEAFF.

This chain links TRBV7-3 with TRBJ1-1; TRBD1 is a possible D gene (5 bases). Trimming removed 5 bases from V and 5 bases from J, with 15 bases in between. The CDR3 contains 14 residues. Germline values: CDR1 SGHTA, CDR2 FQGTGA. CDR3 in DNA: TGTGCCAGCAGCACTAGACATGGGGCTACTGAAGCTTTCTTT. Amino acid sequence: CASSTRHGATEAFF. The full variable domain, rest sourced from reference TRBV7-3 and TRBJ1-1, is GAGVSQTPSNKVTEKGKYVELRCDPISGHTALYWYRQSLGQGPEFLIYFQGTGAADDSGLPNDRFFAVRPEGSVSTLKIQRTERGDSAVYLCASSTRHGATEAFFGQGTRLTVV.

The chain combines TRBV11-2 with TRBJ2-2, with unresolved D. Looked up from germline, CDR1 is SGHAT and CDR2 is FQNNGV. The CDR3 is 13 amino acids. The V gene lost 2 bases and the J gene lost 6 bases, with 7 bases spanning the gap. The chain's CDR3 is CASSLQVAGELFF. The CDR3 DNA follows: TGTGCCAGCAGCTTACAGGTGGCCGGGGAGCTGTTTTTT.

The CDR3 sequence: CASSEQGTANSPLHF. CDR3 bases: TGTGCCAGCAGTGAACAGGGGACAGCTAATTCACCCCTCCACTTT. The chain uses TRBV6-4 and TRBJ1-6; 7 positions agree with TRBD1. V lost 3 bases, J lost 6 bases, and 5 bases stayed unmatched. Germline V gene sequence: CDR1 MRHNA, CDR2 SNTAGT. The length of the CDR3 is 15 residues.

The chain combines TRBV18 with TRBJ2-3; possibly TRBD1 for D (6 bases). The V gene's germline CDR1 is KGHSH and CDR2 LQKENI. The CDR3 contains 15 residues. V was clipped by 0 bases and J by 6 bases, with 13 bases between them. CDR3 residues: CASSPPIGQGDTQYF. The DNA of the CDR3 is TGTGCCAGCTCACCACCGATCGGCCAGGGGGATACGCAGTATTTT.

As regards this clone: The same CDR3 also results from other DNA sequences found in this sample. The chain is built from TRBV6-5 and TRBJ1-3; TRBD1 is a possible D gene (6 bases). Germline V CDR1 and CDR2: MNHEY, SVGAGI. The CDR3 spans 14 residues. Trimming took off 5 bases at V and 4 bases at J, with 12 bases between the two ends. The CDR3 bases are TGTGCCAGCAGTCTAACAGGGTCCGGAAACACCATATATTTT. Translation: CASSLTGSGNTIYF.

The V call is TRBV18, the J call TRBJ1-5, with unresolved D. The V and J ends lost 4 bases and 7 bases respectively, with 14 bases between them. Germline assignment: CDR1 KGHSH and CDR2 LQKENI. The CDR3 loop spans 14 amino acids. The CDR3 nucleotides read TGTGCCAGCTCACTGGCAACAGACTTACAGCCCCAGCATTTT. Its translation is CASSLATDLQPQHF.